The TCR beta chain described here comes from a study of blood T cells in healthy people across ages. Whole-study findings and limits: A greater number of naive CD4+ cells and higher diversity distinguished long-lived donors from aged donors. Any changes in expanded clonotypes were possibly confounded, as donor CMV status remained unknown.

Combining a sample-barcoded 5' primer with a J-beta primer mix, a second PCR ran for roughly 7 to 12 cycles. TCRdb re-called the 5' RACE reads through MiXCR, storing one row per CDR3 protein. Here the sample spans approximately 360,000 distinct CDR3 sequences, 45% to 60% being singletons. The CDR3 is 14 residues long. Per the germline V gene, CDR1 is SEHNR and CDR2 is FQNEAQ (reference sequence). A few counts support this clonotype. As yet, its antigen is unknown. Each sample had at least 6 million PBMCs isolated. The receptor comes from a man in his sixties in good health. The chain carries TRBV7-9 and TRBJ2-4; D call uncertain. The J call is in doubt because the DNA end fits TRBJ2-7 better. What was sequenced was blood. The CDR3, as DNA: TGTGCCAGCAGCGCGGTAGGGTCTACCTACGAGCAGTACTTC. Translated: CASSAVGSTYEQYF.